The subject of this entry is one T cell receptor beta chain. V shed 1 base and J shed 5 bases, with 18 bases lying between them. Per the germline V gene, CDR1 is MNHEY and CDR2 is SMNVEV (reference sequence). This CDR3 contains 17 residues. The data derive from a study of T cells in localized non-small cell lung cancer. Produced via immunoSEQ multiplex PCR; TCRdb's table is partial and in-frame only. In the table there are roughly 13,000 clones, about 86% of which are singletons. The sequence derives from a male donor at least 60 years old with stage III lung adenocarcinoma. Sequencing used peripheral blood, obtained before any cancer treatment. The chain joins TRBV27 to TRBJ2-1; TRBD2 might be the D (5 bases). The CDR3 nucleotides read TGTGCCAGCAGTTTATGGAGACGTCGGGGATTCCACAATGAGCAGTTCTTC. Its translation: CASSLWRRRGFHNEQFF.